A single sample gave rise to the 11 T cell receptor beta chains below, sequenced in a study of CD8+CD57+ T cells in acquired aplastic anemia. Genomic DNA templated the TCR beta VDJ and CDR3 profiling. Using its own MiXCR run on the reads, TCRdb lists one record per CDR3 protein. In the table there are 200,000 to 250,000 distinct CDR3 sequences, 34% of which are singletons. Sequenced material: sorted CD4+, CD8+, or CD8+CD57+ T cells (not recorded which) from PBMCs. The receptors stem from a human donor in good health, serving as a control.

A remark on this clonotype: A read error may be the cause here, since a much bigger clone is one base away. The genes are TRBV6-1 and TRBJ1-2; D is unclear. Germline assignment: CDR1 MNHNS and CDR2 SASEGT. This CDR3 region has 13 residues. The V and J ends lost 4 bases and 4 bases respectively, with 10 bases between them. CDR3 amino acids: CASSGTWGYGYTF. DNA of the CDR3: TGTGCCAGCAGTGGGACCTGGGGCTATGGCTACACCTTC.

This clonotype was detected ten times or more. The chain combines TRBV11-2 with TRBJ2-5; D uncertain. Trimming pared 3 bases from V and 2 bases from J, leaving 7 bases between. The CDR3 loop spans 13 amino acids. Germline V CDR1 and CDR2: SGHAT, FQNNGV. CDR3 bases: TGTGCCAGCAGCTTCCGGCCACAAGAGACCCAGTACTTC. Its translation is CASSFRPQETQYF. Based on the CDR3 plus reference TRBV11-2 and TRBJ2-5, the full variable domain is EAGVAQSPRYKIIEKRQSVAFWCNPISGHATLYWYQQILGQGPKLLIQFQNNGVVDDSQLPKDRFSAERLKGVDSTLKIQPAKLEDSAVYLCASSFRPQETQYFGPGTRLLVL.

V and J are TRBV15 and TRBJ2-1; either TRBD1 or TRBD2 may fit D (5 bases each). The CDR3 extends over 15 amino acids. Trimming cost V 5 bases and J 6 bases, with 17 bases left between them. Germline lookup yields CDR1 LNHNV and CDR2 YYDKDF (reference sequence). The CDR3 DNA follows: TGTGCCACCAGCCCGAGAGGGCAGGGAACCAATGAGCAGTTCTTC. Encoded protein: CATSPRGQGTNEQFF.

This chain connects TRBV5-1 to TRBJ1-2; no reliable D call. The CDR3 length is 13 residues. V lost 0 bases and J 5 bases, leaving 8 bases between the germline ends. Germline V gene lookup returns CDR1 SGHRS and CDR2 YFSETQ. CDR3 protein: CASSLAGRYGYTF. CDR3 DNA: TGCGCCAGCAGCTTGGCCGGGAGATATGGCTACACCTTC.

Here the CDR3 reads CASETTSGEETQYF. DNA of the CDR3: TGTGCCAGCGAAACGACTAGCGGGGAAGAGACCCAGTACTTC. V and J are TRBV25-1 and TRBJ2-5; 11 nucleotides align to TRBD2. The ends lost 8 bases at V and 3 bases at J; junction bases unmatched: 5. CDR1 is MGHDK, CDR2 SYGVNS, per germline. The CDR3 consists of 14 residues.

This clonotype was found many times. V and J are TRBV3-1 and TRBJ1-6; D is undetermined. The length of the CDR3 is 11 residues. V dropped 1 base and J dropped 15 bases, with 7 bases sitting between them. The germline V gene encodes CDR1 LGHDT and CDR2 YNNKEL (reference sequence). The CDR3 DNA sequence: TGTGCCAGCAGCCAAGTCGGGGTCCTCCACTTT. As protein: CASSQVGVLHF.

The chain carries TRBV27 and TRBJ1-6; D unresolved. The CDR3 spans 12 residues. Trimming left V 6 bases short and J 7 bases short, with 7 bases between. In germline, CDR1 is MNHEY, CDR2 SMNVEV (reference sequence). CDR3 DNA sequence: TGTGCCAGCAGGGAGAGCAATTCACCCCTCCACTTT. This translates into CASRESNSPLHF.

J is TRBJ1-2 and V is TRBV29-1; the D is unclear. The CDR3 is made up of 12 amino acids. The V gene's germline CDR1 is SQVTM and CDR2 ANQGSEA. The ends were cut back, 8 bases at V and 4 bases at J, with 14 bases in the middle. The CDR3 coding sequence is TGCAGCACCGCGCGGTCGGCCTATGGCTACACCTTC. Translated, it gives CSTARSAYGYTF.

This clonotype was counted between two and nine times. This rearrangement joins TRBV25-1 to TRBJ1-1, with 7 bases identical to TRBD1. V trimming: 5 bases; J trimming: 4 bases; junction bases outside the gene matches: 10. Per germline, CDR1 MGHDK and CDR2 SYGVNS. CDR3 length: 15 amino acids. Written as DNA, the CDR3 is TGTGCCAGCAGTTTATCTGACAGGGAGGGCACTGAAGCTTTCTTT. It is translated as CASSLSDREGTEAFF.

The V call is TRBV19, the J call TRBJ2-6; no clear D. The CDR3 spans 16 residues. The V end lost 5 bases, the J end lost 4 bases, and 15 bases lay between the germline ends. Germline loops: CDR1 LNHDA, CDR2 SQIVND (reference sequence). CDR3 nucleotides: TGTGCCAGTAGTGCACTCAGGTCCTCCGGGGCCAACGTCCTGACTTTC. Residues: CASSALRSSGANVLTF.

V and J are TRBV29-1 and TRBJ1-6; TRBD1 aligns across 7 bases. Germline V lookup: CDR1 SQVTM, CDR2 ANQGSEA. After removal of 6 bases from V and 8 bases from J, the junction contained 7 bases not matched to a gene. This CDR3 has 13 residues. The CDR3 spells CSVKATGDSPLHF. CDR3 bases: TGCAGCGTAAAAGCTACAGGGGATTCACCCCTCCACTTT.